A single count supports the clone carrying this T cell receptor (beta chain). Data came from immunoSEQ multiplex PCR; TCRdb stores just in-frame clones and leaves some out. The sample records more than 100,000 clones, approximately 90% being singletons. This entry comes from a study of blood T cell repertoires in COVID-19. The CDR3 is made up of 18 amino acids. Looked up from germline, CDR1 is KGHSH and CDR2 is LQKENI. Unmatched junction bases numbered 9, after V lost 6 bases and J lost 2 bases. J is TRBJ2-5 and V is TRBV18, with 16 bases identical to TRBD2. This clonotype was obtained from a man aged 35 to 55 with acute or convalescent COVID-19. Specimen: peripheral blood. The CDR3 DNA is TGTGCCAGCTCCCGCGGGACTAGCGGGAGGGTCGGTCAAGAGACCCAGTACTTC. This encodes CASSRGTSGRVGQETQYF.